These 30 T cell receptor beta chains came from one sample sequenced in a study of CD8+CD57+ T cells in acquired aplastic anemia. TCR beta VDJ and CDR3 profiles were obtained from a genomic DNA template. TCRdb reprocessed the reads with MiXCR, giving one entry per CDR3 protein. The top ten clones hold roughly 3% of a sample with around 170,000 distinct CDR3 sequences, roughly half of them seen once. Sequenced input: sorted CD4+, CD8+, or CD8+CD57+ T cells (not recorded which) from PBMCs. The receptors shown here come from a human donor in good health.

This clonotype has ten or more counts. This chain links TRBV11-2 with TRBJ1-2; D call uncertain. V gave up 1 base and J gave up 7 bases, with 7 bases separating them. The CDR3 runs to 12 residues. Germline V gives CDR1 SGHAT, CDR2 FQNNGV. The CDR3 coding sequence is TGTGCCAGCAGCTTAGCCAAGTCTGGCTACACCTTC. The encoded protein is CASSLAKSGYTF. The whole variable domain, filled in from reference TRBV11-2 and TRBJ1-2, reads EAGVAQSPRYKIIEKRQSVAFWCNPISGHATLYWYQQILGQGPKLLIQFQNNGVVDDSQLPKDRFSAERLKGVDSTLKIQPAKLEDSAVYLCASSLAKSGYTFGSGTRLTVV.

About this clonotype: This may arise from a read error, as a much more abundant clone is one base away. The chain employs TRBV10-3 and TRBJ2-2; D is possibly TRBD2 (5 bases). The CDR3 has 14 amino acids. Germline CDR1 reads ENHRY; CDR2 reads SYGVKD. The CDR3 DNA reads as TGTGCCATCAGTGATGGAGATACCACCGGGGAGCTGGTTTTT. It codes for CAISDGDTTGELVF.

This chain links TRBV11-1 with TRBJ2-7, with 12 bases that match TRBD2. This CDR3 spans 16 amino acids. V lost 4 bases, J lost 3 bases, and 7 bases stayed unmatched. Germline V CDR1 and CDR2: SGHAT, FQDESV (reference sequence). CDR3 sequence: CASSSTLGLAGYEQYF. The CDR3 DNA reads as TGTGCCAGCAGCTCCACCCTGGGACTAGCGGGCTACGAGCAGTACTTC.

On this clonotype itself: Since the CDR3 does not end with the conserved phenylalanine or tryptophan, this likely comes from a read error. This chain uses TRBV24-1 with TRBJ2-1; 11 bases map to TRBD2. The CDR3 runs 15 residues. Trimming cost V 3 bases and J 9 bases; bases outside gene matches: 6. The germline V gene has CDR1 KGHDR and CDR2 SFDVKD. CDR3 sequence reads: CATSDTRTSGREQFL. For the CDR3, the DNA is TGTGCCACCAGTGATACTCGGACTAGCGGGCGTGAGCAGTTCCTC.

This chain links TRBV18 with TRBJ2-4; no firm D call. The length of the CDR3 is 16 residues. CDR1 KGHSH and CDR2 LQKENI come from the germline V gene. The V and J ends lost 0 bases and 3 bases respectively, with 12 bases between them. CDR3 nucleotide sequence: TGTGCCAGCTCACCACCAATGCTTAACGACAAAAACATTCAGTACTTC. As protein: CASSPPMLNDKNIQYF.

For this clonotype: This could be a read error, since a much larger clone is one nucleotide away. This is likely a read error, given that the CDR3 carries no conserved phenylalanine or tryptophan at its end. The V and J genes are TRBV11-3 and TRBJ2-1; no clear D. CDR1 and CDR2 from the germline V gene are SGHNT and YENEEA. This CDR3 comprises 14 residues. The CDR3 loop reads CASSLDPTHNEQFL. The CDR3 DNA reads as TGTGCCAGCAGCCTAGACCCGACTCACAATGAGCAGTTCCTC.

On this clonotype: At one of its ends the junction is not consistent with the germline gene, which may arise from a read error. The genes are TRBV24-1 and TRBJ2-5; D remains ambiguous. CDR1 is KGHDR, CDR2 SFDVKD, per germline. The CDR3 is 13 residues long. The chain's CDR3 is CASSLLAARTQYF. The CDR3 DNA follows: TGTGCCAGCAGTTTACTGGCGGCGAGGACCCAGTACTTC.

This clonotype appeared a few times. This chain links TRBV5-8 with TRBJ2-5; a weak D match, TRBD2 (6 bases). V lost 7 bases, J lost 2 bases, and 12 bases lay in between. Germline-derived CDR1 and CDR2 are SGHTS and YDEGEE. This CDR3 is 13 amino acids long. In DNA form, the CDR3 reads TGTGCCAGCCTCTACGGGACTCAAGAGACCCAGTACTTC. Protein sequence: CASLYGTQETQYF.

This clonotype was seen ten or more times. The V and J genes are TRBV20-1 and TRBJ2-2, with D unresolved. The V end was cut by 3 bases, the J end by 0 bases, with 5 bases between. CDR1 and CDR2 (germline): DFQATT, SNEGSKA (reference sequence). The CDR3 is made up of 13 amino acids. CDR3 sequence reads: CSASRPNTGELFF. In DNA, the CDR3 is TGCAGTGCTAGCAGGCCGAACACCGGGGAGCTGTTTTTT.

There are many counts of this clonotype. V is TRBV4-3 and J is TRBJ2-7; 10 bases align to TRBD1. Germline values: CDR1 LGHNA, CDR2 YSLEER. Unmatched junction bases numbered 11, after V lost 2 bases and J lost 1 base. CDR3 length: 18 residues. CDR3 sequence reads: CASSQPGQGPRPSYEQYF. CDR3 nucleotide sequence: TGCGCCAGCAGCCAACCGGGACAGGGGCCGCGACCATCCTACGAGCAGTACTTC.

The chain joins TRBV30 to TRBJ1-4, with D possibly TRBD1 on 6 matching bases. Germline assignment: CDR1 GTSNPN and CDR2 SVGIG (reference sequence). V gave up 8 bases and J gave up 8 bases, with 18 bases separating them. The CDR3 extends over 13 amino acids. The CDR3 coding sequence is TGTGCCGTAGGAGGGGGGGCTGGGGAAAAACTGTTTTTT. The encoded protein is CAVGGGAGEKLFF.

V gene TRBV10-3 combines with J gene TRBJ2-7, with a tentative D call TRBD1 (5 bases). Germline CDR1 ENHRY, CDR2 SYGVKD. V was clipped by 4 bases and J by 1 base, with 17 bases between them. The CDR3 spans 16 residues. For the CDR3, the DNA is TGTGCCATCAGTGGGACAAAGGGATCTGGGTCCTACGAGCAGTACTTC. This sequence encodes CAISGTKGSGSYEQYF.

The CDR3 protein is CASSPSTGGEYGYTF. For the CDR3, the DNA is TGTGCCAGCAGTCCATCGACAGGGGGAGAGTATGGCTACACCTTC. The V and J genes are TRBV2 and TRBJ1-2, with TRBD1 matching 9 bases. The V and J ends lost 5 bases and 5 bases, in that order; junction bases with no gene match: 9. Germline lookup yields CDR1 SNHLY and CDR2 FYNNEI. CDR3 length: 15 amino acids.

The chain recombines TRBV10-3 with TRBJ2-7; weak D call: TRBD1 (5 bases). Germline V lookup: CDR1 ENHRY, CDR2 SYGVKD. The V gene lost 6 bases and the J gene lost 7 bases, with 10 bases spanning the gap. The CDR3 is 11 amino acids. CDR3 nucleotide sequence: TGTGCCATCAGAGGGGTCGGGGAGCAGTACTTC. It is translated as CAIRGVGEQYF.

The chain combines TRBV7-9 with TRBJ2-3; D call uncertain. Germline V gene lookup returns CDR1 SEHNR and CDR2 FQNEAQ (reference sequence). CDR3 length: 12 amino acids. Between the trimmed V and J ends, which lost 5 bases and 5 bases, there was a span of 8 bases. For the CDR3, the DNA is TGTGCCAGCAGCCACGCCGGAGATACGCAGTATTTT. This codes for CASSHAGDTQYF. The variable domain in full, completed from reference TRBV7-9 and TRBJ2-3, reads DTGVSQNPRHKITKRGQNVTFRCDPISEHNRLYWYRQTLGQGPEFLTYFQNEAQLEKSRLLSDRFSAERPKGSFSTLEIQRTEQGDSAMYLCASSHAGDTQYFGPGTRLTVL.

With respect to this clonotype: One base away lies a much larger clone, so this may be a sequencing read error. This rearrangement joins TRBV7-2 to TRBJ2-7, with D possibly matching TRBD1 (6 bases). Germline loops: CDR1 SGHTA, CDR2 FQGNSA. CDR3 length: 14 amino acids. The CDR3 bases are TGTGCCAGCAGCTTAACCAGGGGTGTTGGGGAGCAGCACTTC. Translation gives CASSLTRGVGEQHF.

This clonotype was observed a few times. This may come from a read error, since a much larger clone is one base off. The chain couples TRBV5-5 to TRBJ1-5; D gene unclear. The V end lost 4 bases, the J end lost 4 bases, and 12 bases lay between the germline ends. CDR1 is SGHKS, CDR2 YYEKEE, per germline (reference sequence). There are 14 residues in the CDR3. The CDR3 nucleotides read TGTGCCAGCAGCATCCGGGTCTATAATCAGCCCCAGCATTTT. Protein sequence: CASSIRVYNQPQHF.

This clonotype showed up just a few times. The chain's CDR3 is CASSAGTAYNEQFF. The CDR3 nucleotides are TGTGCCAGCAGTGCCGGGACAGCTTACAATGAGCAGTTCTTC. The J gene is TRBJ2-1, the V gene TRBV2; 7 nucleotides agree with TRBD1. The CDR3 covers 14 residues. Germline values: CDR1 SNHLY, CDR2 FYNNEI. Unmatched junction bases numbered 4, after V lost 4 bases and J lost 4 bases.

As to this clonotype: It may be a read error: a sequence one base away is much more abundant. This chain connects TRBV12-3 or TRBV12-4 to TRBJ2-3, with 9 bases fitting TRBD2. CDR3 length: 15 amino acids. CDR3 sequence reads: CASSLLAGAKDAQYF. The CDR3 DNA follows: TGTGCCAGCAGTTTGTTAGCGGGAGCAAAAGATGCGCAGTATTTT.

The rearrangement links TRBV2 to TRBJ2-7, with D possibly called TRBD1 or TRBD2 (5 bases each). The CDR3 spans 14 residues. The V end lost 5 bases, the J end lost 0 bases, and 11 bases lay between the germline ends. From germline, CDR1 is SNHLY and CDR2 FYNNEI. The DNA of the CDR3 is TGTGCCAGCAGTTACCCTGGGGGCTCCTACGAGCAGTACTTC. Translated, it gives CASSYPGGSYEQYF. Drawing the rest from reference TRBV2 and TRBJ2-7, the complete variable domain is EPEVTQTPSHQVTQMGQEVILRCVPISNHLYFYWYRQILGQKVEFLVSFYNNEISEKSEIFDDQFSVERPDGSNFTLKIRSTKLEDSAMYFCASSYPGGSYEQYFGPGTRLTVT.

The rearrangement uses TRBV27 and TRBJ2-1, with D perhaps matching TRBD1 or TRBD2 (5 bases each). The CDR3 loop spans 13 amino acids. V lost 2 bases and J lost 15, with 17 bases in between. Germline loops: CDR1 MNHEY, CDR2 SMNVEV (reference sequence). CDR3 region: CASSLGFGAYGFF. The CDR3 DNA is TGTGCCAGCAGTTTAGGTTTCGGGGCCTACGGGTTCTTC.

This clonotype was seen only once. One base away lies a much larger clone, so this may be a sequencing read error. The CDR3 sequence is CASSYNEQSF. CDR3 sequence (DNA): TGTGCCAGCAGTTACAATGAGCAGTCCTTC. This chain connects TRBV6-6 to TRBJ2-1, with no clear D. The CDR3 loop spans 10 amino acids. Germline V gives CDR1 MNHNY, CDR2 SVGAGI (reference sequence).

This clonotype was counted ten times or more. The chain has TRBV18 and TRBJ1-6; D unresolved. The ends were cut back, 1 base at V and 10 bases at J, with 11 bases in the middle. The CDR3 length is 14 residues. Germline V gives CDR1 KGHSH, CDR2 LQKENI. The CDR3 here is CASSPLGGSSPLHF. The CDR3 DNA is TGTGCCAGCTCACCACTGGGAGGGAGCTCACCCCTCCACTTT. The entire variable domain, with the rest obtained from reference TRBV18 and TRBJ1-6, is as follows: NAGVMQNPRHLVRRRGQEARLRCSPMKGHSHVYWYRQLPEEGLKFMVYLQKENIIDESGMPKERFSAEFPKEGPSILRIQQVVRGDSAAYFCASSPLGGSSPLHFGNGTRLTVT.

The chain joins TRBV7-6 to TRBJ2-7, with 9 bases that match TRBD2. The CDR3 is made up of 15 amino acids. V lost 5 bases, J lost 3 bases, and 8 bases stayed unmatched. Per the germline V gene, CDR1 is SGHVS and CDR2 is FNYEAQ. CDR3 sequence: CASSAAGGPRYEQYF. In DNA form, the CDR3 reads TGTGCCAGCAGCGCGGCGGGGGGGCCTCGCTACGAGCAGTACTTC.

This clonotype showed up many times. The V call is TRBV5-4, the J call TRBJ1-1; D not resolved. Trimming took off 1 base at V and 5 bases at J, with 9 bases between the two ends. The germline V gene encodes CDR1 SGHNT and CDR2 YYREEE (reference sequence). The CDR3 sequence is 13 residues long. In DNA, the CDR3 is TGTGCCAGCAGCTTGCGGGGAGGTACTGAAGCTTTCTTT. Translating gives CASSLRGGTEAFF.

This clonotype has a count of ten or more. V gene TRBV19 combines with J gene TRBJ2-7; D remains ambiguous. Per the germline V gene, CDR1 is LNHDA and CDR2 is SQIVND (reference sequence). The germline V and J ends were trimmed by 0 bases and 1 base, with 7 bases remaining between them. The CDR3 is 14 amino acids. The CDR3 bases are TGTGCCAGTAGTATAGACAGTGCGTCCTACGAGCAGTACTTC. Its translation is CASSIDSASYEQYF.

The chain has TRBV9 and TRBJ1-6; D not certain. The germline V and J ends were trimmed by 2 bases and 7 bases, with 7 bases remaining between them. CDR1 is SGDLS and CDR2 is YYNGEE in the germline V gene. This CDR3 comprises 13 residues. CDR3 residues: CASSVRENSPLHF. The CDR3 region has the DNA TGTGCCAGCAGCGTGAGAGAAAATTCACCCCTCCACTTT.

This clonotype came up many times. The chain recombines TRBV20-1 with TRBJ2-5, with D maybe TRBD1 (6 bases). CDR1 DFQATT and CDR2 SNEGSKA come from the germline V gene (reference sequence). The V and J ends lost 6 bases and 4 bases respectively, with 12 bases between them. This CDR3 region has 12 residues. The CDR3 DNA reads TGCAGTGCGCAACAGGGTGGAGAGACCCAGTACTTC. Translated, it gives CSAQQGGETQYF.

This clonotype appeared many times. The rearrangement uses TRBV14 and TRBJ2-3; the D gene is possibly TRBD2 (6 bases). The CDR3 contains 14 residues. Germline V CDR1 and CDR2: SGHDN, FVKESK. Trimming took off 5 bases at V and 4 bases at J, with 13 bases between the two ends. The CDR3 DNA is TGTGCCAGCAGCAAACAAGCGGGCGCAGATACGCAGTATTTT. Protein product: CASSKQAGADTQYF. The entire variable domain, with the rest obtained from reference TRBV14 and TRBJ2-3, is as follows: EAGVTQFPSHSVIEKGQTVTLRCDPISGHDNLYWYRRVMGKEIKFLLHFVKESKQDESGMPNNRFLAERTGGTYSTLKVQPAELEDSGVYFCASSKQAGADTQYFGPGTRLTVL.

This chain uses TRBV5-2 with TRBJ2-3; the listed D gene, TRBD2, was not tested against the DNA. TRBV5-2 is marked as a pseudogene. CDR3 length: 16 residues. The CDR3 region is CASSTTSGRTTDTQYF. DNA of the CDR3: TGTGCCAGCAGCACGACTAGCGGCAGGACCACAGATACGCAGTATTTT.